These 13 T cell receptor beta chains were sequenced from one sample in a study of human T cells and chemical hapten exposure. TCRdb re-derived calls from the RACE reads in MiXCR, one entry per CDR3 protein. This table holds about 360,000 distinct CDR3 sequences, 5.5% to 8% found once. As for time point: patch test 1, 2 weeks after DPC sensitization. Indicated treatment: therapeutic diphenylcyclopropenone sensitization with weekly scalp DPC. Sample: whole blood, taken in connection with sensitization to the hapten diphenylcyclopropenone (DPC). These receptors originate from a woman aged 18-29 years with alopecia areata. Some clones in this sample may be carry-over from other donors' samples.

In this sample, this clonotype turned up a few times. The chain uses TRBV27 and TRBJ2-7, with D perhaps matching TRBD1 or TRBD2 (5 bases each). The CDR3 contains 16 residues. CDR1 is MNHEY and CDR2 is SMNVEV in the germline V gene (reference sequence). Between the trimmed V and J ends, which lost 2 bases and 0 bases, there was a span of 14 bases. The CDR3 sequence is CASSLKFRGFSYEQYF. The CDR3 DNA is TGTGCCAGCAGTTTAAAATTTCGGGGCTTCTCCTACGAGCAGTACTTC.

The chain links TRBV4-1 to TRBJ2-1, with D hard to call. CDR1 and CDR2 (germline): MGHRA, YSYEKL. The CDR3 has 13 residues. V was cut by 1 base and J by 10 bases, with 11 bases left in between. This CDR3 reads CASSQVFLTEQFF. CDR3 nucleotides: TGCGCCAGCAGCCAAGTTTTCCTAACCGAGCAGTTCTTC.

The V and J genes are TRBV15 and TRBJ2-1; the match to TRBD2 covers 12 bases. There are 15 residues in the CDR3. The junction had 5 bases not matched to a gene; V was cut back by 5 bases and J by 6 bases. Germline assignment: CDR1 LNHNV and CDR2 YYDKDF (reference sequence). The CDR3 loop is CATSGTSGGRNEQFF. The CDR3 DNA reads TGTGCCACCAGCGGAACTAGCGGGGGGCGCAATGAGCAGTTCTTC.

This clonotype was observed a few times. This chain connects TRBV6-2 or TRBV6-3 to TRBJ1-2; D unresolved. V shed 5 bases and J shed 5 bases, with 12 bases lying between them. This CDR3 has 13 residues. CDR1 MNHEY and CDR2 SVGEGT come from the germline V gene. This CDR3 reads CASSPNELYGYTF. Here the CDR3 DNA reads TGTGCCAGCAGTCCTAACGAATTGTATGGCTACACCTTC.

This CDR3 is CASSYSSLEVSYNEKLFF. CDR3 sequence (DNA): TGTGCCAGCAGTTACTCGTCTCTCGAAGTATCCTATAATGAAAAACTGTTTTTT. This chain uses TRBV6-5 with TRBJ1-4; no clear D gene. There are 18 residues in the CDR3. V lost 0 bases and J 4 bases, leaving 18 bases between the germline ends. Germline V gene sequence: CDR1 MNHEY, CDR2 SVGAGI.

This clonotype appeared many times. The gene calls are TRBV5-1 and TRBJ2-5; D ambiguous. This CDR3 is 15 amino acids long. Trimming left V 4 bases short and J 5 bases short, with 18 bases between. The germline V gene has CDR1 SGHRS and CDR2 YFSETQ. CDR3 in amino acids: CASSPTGSQRETQYF. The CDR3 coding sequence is TGCGCCAGCAGCCCGACCGGATCTCAAAGGGAGACCCAGTACTTC. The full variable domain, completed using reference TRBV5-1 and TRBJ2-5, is KAGVTQTPRYLIKTRGQQVTLSCSPISGHRSVSWYQQTPGQGLQFLFEYFSETQRNKGNFPGRFSGRQFSNSRSEMNVSTLELGDSALYLCASSPTGSQRETQYFGPGTRLLVL.

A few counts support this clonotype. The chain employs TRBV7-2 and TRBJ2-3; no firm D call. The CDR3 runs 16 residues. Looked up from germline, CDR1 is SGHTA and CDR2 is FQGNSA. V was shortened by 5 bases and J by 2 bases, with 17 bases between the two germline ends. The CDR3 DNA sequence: TGTGCCAGCAGCCCCCGTCGGCTAGTCAACACAGATACGCAGTATTTT. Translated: CASSPRRLVNTDTQYF. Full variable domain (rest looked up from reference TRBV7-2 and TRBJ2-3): GAGVSQSPSNKVTEKGKDVELRCDPISGHTALYWYRQSLGQGLEFLIYFQGNSAPDKSGLPSDRFSAERTGGSVSTLTIQRTQQEDSAVYLCASSPRRLVNTDTQYFGPGTRLTVL.

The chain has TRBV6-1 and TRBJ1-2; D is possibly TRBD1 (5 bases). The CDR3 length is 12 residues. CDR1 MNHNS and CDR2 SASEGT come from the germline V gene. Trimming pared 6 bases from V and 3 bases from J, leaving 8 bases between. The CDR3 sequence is CASRTVDYGYTF. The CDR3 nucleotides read TGTGCCAGCAGGACAGTGGACTATGGCTACACCTTC.

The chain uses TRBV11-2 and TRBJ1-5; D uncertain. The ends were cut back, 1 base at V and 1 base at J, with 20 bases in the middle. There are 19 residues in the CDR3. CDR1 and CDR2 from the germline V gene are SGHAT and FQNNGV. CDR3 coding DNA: TGTGCCAGCAGCTTAGGACTCCTAAGCCTCGATCTAAGCAATCAGCCCCAGCATTTT. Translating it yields CASSLGLLSLDLSNQPQHF.

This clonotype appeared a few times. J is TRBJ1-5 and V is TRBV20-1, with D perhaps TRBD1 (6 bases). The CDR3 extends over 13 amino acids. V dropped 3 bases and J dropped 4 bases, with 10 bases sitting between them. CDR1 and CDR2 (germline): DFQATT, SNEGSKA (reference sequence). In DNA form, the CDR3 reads TGCAGTGCTAGTCGACAGGAAAATCAGCCCCAGCATTTT. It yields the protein CSASRQENQPQHF.

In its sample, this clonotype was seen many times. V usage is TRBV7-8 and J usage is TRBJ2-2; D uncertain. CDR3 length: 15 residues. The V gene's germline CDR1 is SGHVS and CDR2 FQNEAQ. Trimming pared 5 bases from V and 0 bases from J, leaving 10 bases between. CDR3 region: CASSRLNANTGELFF. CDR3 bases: TGTGCCAGCAGCAGACTTAACGCGAACACCGGGGAGCTGTTTTTT.

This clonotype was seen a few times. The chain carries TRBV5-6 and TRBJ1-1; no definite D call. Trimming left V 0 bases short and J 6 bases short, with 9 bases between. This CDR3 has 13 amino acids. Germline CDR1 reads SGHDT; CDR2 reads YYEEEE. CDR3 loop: CASSLARMAEAFF. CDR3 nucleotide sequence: TGTGCCAGCAGCTTGGCCAGAATGGCTGAAGCTTTCTTT.

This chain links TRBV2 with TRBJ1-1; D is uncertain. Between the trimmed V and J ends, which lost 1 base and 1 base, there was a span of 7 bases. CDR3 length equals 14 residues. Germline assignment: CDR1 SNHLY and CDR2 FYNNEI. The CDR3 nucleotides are TGTGCCAGCAGTGAAGGGCAAGGGAACACTGAAGCTTTCTTT. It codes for CASSEGQGNTEAFF.